This T cell receptor (beta chain) derives from a study of blood T cell repertoires in COVID-19. The V end was cut by 4 bases, the J end by 6 bases, with 12 bases between. Germline V CDR1 and CDR2: SGHVS, FQNEAQ. The CDR3 is 13 residues long. Sequencing used immunoSEQ multiplex PCR; TCRdb keeps in-frame clones, though not all of them. The sample holds about 51,000 clones, 85% to 95% seen once. The specimen sequenced was peripheral blood. This chain joins TRBV7-8 and TRBJ1-2, with TRBD1 as a possible D gene (6 bases). This TCR was recovered from a man aged 50 to 59 with acute or convalescent COVID-19. Written as DNA, the CDR3 is TGTGCCAGCAGCTCCACAGGGCGGGATGGCTACACCTTC. This encodes CASSSTGRDGYTF.